This is a list of T cell receptor beta chains from one sample in a study of T-cell reconstitution after alpha-beta-depleted transplantation in children. One entry per CDR3 protein results from TCRdb running MiXCR on the PCR reads. The sample consists of 60,000 to 100,000 distinct CDR3 sequences, less than 20% of them appearing once. The sequenced sample was PBMCs, mostly from graft donor cells, obtained 360 days after TCRalphabeta/CD19-depleted stem cell transplant. Receptors were obtained from a male patient aged 2-9 years who had a stem cell transplant for acute lymphoblastic leukemia, so the T cells may come from the graft donor. Each CDR3 is given with its conserved first and last residue. The order of the fields is CDR3 protein, CDR3 DNA, J gene, clone size, D gene, V gene. The D gene is left open where the match is weak. Expanded clones get a size class; other rows say once, few or many, or leave the size out.

CDR3 protein: CASSQDVGGVTF
CDR3 DNA: TGTGCCAGCAGCCAAGACGTCGGAGGGGTCACCTTC
J gene: TRBJ2-5
clone size: many
D gene: NA
V gene: TRBV3-1

CDR3 protein: CATSGARQETQYF
CDR3 DNA: TGTGCCACCTCAGGGGCGCGGCAAGAGACCCAGTACTTC
J gene: TRBJ2-5
clone size: few
D gene: NA
V gene: TRBV7-8

CDR3 protein: CASSPNADTYEQYF
CDR3 DNA: TGCGCCAGCAGCCCCAACGCAGATACCTACGAGCAGTACTTC
J gene: TRBJ2-7
clone size: many
D gene: NA
V gene: TRBV5-1

CDR3 protein: CSVEVVETQYF
CDR3 DNA: TGCAGCGTTGAGGTAGTGGAGACCCAGTACTTC
J gene: TRBJ2-5
clone size: few
D gene: NA
V gene: TRBV29-1

CDR3 protein: CASSPNILGGPYEQYF
CDR3 DNA: TGTGCCAGCAGCCCCAATATATTGGGAGGGCCGTACGAGCAGTACTTC
J gene: TRBJ2-7
clone size: NA
D gene: TRBD2
V gene: TRBV7-2

CDR3 protein: CASRRGLHSEQFF
CDR3 DNA: TGTGCCAGCCGGAGGGGGCTCCATTCTGAGCAGTTCTTC
J gene: TRBJ2-1
clone size: NA
D gene: NA
V gene: TRBV2

CDR3 protein: CASSQAPPSAPYEQYF
CDR3 DNA: TGTGCCAGCAGCCAAGCACCCCCTAGTGCTCCCTACGAGCAGTACTTC
J gene: TRBJ2-7
clone size: NA
D gene: NA
V gene: TRBV4-2

CDR3 protein: CASSQEGWAGELFF
CDR3 DNA: TGCGCCAGCAGCCAAGAGGGGTGGGCCGGGGAGCTGTTTTTT
J gene: TRBJ2-2
clone size: many
D gene: NA
V gene: TRBV5-1

CDR3 protein: CASSYRGPDTQYF
CDR3 DNA: TGTGCCAGCAGTTATCGCGGACCAGATACGCAGTATTTT
J gene: TRBJ2-3
clone size: few
D gene: NA
V gene: TRBV6-5

CDR3 protein: CASSVNRVKNTEAFF
CDR3 DNA: TGTGCCAGCAGTGTTAACAGGGTTAAGAACACTGAAGCTTTCTTT
J gene: TRBJ1-1
clone size: NA
D gene: NA
V gene: TRBV6-1

CDR3 protein: CASSEGGSGTYNEQFF
CDR3 DNA: TGTGCCAGCAGCGAGGGTGGTAGCGGGACCTACAATGAGCAGTTCTTC
J gene: TRBJ2-1
clone size: NA
D gene: TRBD2
V gene: TRBV12-3/TRBV12-4

CDR3 protein: CASSHSGRAPPSYNEQFF
CDR3 DNA: TGTGCCAGCAGCCATAGCGGGAGGGCCCCCCCCTCCTACAATGAGCAGTTCTTC
J gene: TRBJ2-1
clone size: few
D gene: TRBD2
V gene: TRBV11-1

CDR3 protein: CASSFHLGIERTGELFF
CDR3 DNA: TGTGCCAGCAGTTTCCACCTGGGGATAGAAAGGACCGGGGAGCTGTTTTTT
J gene: TRBJ2-2
clone size: few
D gene: NA
V gene: TRBV27

CDR3 protein: CANSLSGRLGNEQFF
CDR3 DNA: TGTGCCAACAGTCTTAGCGGGAGGCTGGGAAATGAGCAGTTCTTC
J gene: TRBJ2-1
clone size: NA
D gene: TRBD2
V gene: TRBV12-3/TRBV12-4

CDR3 protein: CASSWTSGSPTYNEQFF
CDR3 DNA: TGCGCCAGCAGCTGGACTAGCGGGAGCCCTACCTACAATGAGCAGTTCTTC
J gene: TRBJ2-1
clone size: many
D gene: TRBD2
V gene: TRBV5-1

CDR3 protein: CASSKSGDSYNEQFF
CDR3 DNA: TGCGCCAGCAGCAAGAGCGGGGACTCCTACAATGAGCAGTTCTTC
J gene: TRBJ2-1
clone size: NA
D gene: TRBD2
V gene: TRBV5-1